The 17 T cell receptor beta chains below all came from one sample that was sequenced in a study of T-cell reconstitution after alpha-beta-depleted transplantation in children. Unique molecular identifiers were used in preparing the TCRbeta library. TCRdb recomputed calls from the PCR reads with MiXCR, one row per CDR3 protein. This repertoire shows approximately 170,000 distinct CDR3 sequences, roughly 11% found once; its top ten account for less than 15%. Sequencing used PBMCs, obtained before TCRalphabeta/CD19-depleted stem cell transplant. Receptors originate from a boy aged 2 to 9 with acute myeloid leukemia, due to receive a stem cell transplant.

Remarks on this clonotype: A much larger clone differs from this one at a single base, so this may be a read error. This chain links TRBV5-5 with TRBJ2-5; TRBD2 matches 8 bases. CDR1 is SGHKS and CDR2 is YYEKEE in the germline V gene (reference sequence). This CDR3 comprises 14 residues. The CDR3 sequence is CASSLSRGVVTQSF. Written as DNA, the CDR3 is TGTGCCAGCAGCTTGTCGCGGGGGGTTGTGACCCAGTCCTTC.

This clonotype was detected many times. J is TRBJ1-6 and V is TRBV3-1; 7 nucleotides agree with TRBD1. Trimming at V came to 4 bases and at J to 11 bases, leaving 17 bases not matched to a gene. In germline, CDR1 is LGHDT, CDR2 YNNKEL (reference sequence). CDR3 length: 17 residues. In DNA, the CDR3 is TGTGCCAGCAGCCGGATAACAGGGGATAAACAAGAGGCACCCCTCCACTTT. Translated: CASSRITGDKQEAPLHF.

This clonotype has a count of ten or more. The chain combines TRBV5-1 with TRBJ2-1; D is uncertain. The germline V gene has CDR1 SGHRS and CDR2 YFSETQ. CDR3 size: 16 residues. V gave up 3 bases and J gave up 2 bases, with 15 bases separating them. CDR3 DNA sequence: TGCGCCAGCAGCTCCTCCGTAGAAGGACCCTACAATGAGCAGTTCTTC. Amino acid sequence: CASSSSVEGPYNEQFF.

This clonotype was counted ten times or more. V and J are TRBV27 and TRBJ2-1, with D possibly called TRBD1 or TRBD2 (5 bases each). V was cut by 4 bases and J by 2 bases, with 21 bases left in between. The length of the CDR3 is 18 residues. Germline assignment: CDR1 MNHEY and CDR2 SMNVEV (reference sequence). The CDR3 here is CASSSRPWGYSPYNEQFF. Here the CDR3 DNA reads TGTGCCAGCAGTTCCCGCCCTTGGGGGTACTCCCCCTACAATGAGCAGTTCTTC.

Ten or more counts support this clonotype. The V call is TRBV5-1, the J call TRBJ2-1; D is ambiguous. The CDR3 has 13 residues. V shed 4 bases and J shed 6 bases, with 11 bases lying between them. Germline CDR1 reads SGHRS; CDR2 reads YFSETQ. The CDR3 DNA reads as TGCGCCAGCAGCCCGACGCTTGTCAATGAGCAGTTCTTC. Translating gives CASSPTLVNEQFF.

This clonotype was observed many times. The chain employs TRBV15 and TRBJ1-1; 8 positions agree with TRBD1. J gave up 4 bases and V 4 bases, and 2 bases lay outside the gene matches. The length of the CDR3 is 13 residues. Germline V gene lookup returns CDR1 LNHNV and CDR2 YYDKDF (reference sequence). The CDR3 bases are TGTGCCACCAGCACAGGACAGGGCACTGAAGCTTTCTTT. It encodes CATSTGQGTEAFF.

This clonotype has at least ten counts. This chain connects TRBV5-1 to TRBJ2-1, with 11 bases matching TRBD2. CDR3 length equals 14 residues. Per the germline V gene, CDR1 is SGHRS and CDR2 is YFSETQ. Trimming at V came to 0 bases and at J to 12 bases, leaving 5 bases not matched to a gene. Written as DNA, the CDR3 is TGCGCCAGCAGCTTGGCTAGCGGGGGGCCCGGGCAGTTCTTC. It encodes CASSLASGGPGQFF.

The rearrangement links TRBV7-2 to TRBJ1-4, with D perhaps TRBD1 (5 bases). This CDR3 has 15 amino acids. V was cut by 0 bases and J by 4 bases, with 9 bases left in between. CDR1 is SGHTA, CDR2 FQGNSA, per germline. The CDR3 sequence is CASSLAPGDNEKLFF. The CDR3 nucleotides read TGTGCCAGCAGCTTAGCTCCGGGGGATAATGAAAAACTGTTTTTT.

This clonotype was recorded many times. The V and J genes are TRBV4-2 and TRBJ1-5; D possibly corresponds to TRBD1 (5 bases). The CDR3 is made up of 14 amino acids. The germline V gene has CDR1 LGHNA and CDR2 YNFKEQ. Trimming took off 2 bases at V and 8 bases at J, with 13 bases between the two ends. Written as DNA, the CDR3 is TGTGCCAGCAGCCAATCGGACACCTTGGAGCCCCAGCATTTT. This codes for CASSQSDTLEPQHF.

This clonotype showed up many times. The chain couples TRBV7-2 to TRBJ2-4; D is unresolved. V was trimmed by 5 bases and J by 7 bases, leaving 12 bases between them. Looked up from germline, CDR1 is SGHTA and CDR2 is FQGNSA. This CDR3 region has 13 residues. CDR3 coding DNA: TGTGCCAGCAGCCCCGTGAACGGGAACATTCAGTACTTC. Translating gives CASSPVNGNIQYF.

As regards this clonotype: This could be a read error, since a much larger clone is one nucleotide away. The J gene is TRBJ1-3, the V gene TRBV7-2, with D unclear. Germline lookup yields CDR1 SGHTA and CDR2 FQGNSA. Trimming removed 4 bases at V and 7 bases at J, with 8 bases between. The CDR3 loop spans 12 amino acids. CDR3 protein: CASSSDANTIYF. The DNA of the CDR3 is TGTGCCAGCAGCTCCGACGCGAACACCATATATTTT.

This clonotype showed up many times. This rearrangement joins TRBV5-5 to TRBJ2-1, with D hard to call. The CDR3 loop spans 12 amino acids. Germline loops: CDR1 SGHKS, CDR2 YYEKEE (reference sequence). With 0 bases removed from V and 10 bases from J, the gap between germline ends came to 8 bases. CDR3 nucleotides: TGTGCCAGCAGCTTGGCCCCGAGGGAGCAGTTCTTC. Amino acids: CASSLAPREQFF.

At least ten counts were recorded for this clonotype. The chain links TRBV7-9 to TRBJ2-2; no firm D call. There are 12 residues in the CDR3. Germline CDR1 and CDR2: SEHNR and FQNEAQ (reference sequence). The V end was cut by 6 bases, the J end by 1 base, with 3 bases between. CDR3 loop: CASSLNTGELFF. The DNA for the CDR3 is TGTGCCAGCAGTTTGAACACCGGGGAGCTGTTTTTT. Full variable domain (missing parts from reference TRBV7-9 and TRBJ2-2): DTGVSQNPRHKITKRGQNVTFRCDPISEHNRLYWYRQTLGQGPEFLTYFQNEAQLEKSRLLSDRFSAERPKGSFSTLEIQRTEQGDSAMYLCASSLNTGELFFGEGSRLTVL.

As concerns this clonotype: Being one base from a much bigger clone, this may be a read error. This chain connects TRBV4-1 to TRBJ1-5; D is perhaps TRBD1 (5 bases). The CDR3 contains 15 residues. Germline V gene lookup returns CDR1 MGHRA and CDR2 YSYEKL. CDR3 nucleotide sequence: TGCGCCGGCAGCCAACGGGGCTATAGCAATCAGCCCCAGCATTTT. It codes for CAGSQRGYSNQPQHF.

This clonotype was recorded many times. Written as DNA, the CDR3 is TGTGCCAGCAGCTTAGTGGCGAACACTGAAGCTTTCTTT. Protein product: CASSLVANTEAFF. This sequence joins TRBV11-2 and TRBJ1-1; D not resolved. The V end lost 1 base, the J end lost 1 base, and 4 bases lay between the germline ends. This CDR3 comprises 13 residues. The germline V gene has CDR1 SGHAT and CDR2 FQNNGV.

V usage is TRBV20-1 and J usage is TRBJ2-5; possible D gene TRBD2, 5 bases. V lost 0 bases and J lost 7, with 18 bases in between. CDR1 and CDR2 from the germline V gene are DFQATT and SNEGSKA (reference sequence). This CDR3 region has 15 residues. The CDR3 DNA sequence: TGCAGTGCTAGAGAGCGGGCCGGGAATGATCGGACCCAGTACTTC. Translating it yields CSARERAGNDRTQYF.

This clonotype was counted at least ten times. The chain links TRBV7-2 to TRBJ1-4; D not certain. The CDR3 has 14 residues. CDR1 and CDR2 from the germline V gene are SGHTA and FQGNSA. The V and J ends lost 3 bases and 5 bases respectively, with 10 bases between them. The CDR3 protein is CASSFDSWNEKLFF. CDR3 DNA: TGTGCCAGCAGCTTTGATTCCTGGAATGAAAAACTGTTTTTT.